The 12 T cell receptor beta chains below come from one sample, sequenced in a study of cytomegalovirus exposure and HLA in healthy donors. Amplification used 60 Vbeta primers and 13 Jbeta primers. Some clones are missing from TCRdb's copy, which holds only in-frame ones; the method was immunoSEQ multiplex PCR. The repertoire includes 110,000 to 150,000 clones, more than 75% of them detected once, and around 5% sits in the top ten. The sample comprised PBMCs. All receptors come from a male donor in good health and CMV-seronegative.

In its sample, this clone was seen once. CDR3 sequence (DNA): TGTGCCAGCAGCCCCCCAGGTACCATAAGCACAGATACGCAGTATTTT. Translation gives CASSPPGTISTDTQYF. The chain joins TRBV7-2 to TRBJ2-3; no firm D call. The CDR3 consists of 16 residues. V lost 5 bases, J lost 0 bases, and 15 bases lay in between. Germline loops: CDR1 SGHTA, CDR2 FQGNSA.

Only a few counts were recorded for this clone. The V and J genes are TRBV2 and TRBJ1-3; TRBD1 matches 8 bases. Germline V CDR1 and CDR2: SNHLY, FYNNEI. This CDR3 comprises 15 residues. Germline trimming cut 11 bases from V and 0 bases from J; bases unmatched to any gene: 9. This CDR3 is CAGTGGRLSGNTIYF. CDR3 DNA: TGTGCCGGGACAGGTGGAAGACTCTCTGGAAACACCATATATTTT.

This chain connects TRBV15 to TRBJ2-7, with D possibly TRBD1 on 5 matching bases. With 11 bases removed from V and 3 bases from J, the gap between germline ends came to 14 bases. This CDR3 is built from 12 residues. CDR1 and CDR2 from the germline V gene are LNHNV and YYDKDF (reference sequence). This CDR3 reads CAASRGHYEQYF. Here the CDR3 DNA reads TGTGCCGCTAGTAGGGGTCACTACGAGCAGTACTTC.

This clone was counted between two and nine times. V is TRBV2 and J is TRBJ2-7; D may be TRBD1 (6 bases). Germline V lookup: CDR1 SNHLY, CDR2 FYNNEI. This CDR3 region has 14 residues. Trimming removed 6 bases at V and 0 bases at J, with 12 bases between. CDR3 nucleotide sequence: TGTGCCAGCAGGACAGGAACTTACTCCTACGAGCAGTACTTC. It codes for CASRTGTYSYEQYF.

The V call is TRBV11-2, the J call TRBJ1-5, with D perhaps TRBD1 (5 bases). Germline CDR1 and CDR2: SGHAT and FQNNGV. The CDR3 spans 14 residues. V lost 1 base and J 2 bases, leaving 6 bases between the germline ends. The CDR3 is CASSLAGGNQPQHF. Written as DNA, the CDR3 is TGTGCCAGCAGCTTAGCGGGGGGCAATCAGCCCCAGCATTTT.

The CDR3 sequence is CASSEGLAGGLSPYEQYF. CDR3 nucleotides: TGTGCCAGCAGTGAAGGGTTAGCGGGGGGGCTTTCCCCCTACGAGCAGTACTTC. The chain joins TRBV2 to TRBJ2-7; 11 nucleotides align to TRBD2. From germline, CDR1 is SNHLY and CDR2 FYNNEI. This CDR3 comprises 18 residues. The V and J ends lost 1 base and 2 bases, in that order; junction bases with no gene match: 10. The whole variable domain, filled in from reference TRBV2 and TRBJ2-7, reads EPEVTQTPSHQVTQMGQEVILRCVPISNHLYFYWYRQILGQKVEFLVSFYNNEISEKSEIFDDQFSVERPDGSNFTLKIRSTKLEDSAMYFCASSEGLAGGLSPYEQYFGPGTRLTVT.

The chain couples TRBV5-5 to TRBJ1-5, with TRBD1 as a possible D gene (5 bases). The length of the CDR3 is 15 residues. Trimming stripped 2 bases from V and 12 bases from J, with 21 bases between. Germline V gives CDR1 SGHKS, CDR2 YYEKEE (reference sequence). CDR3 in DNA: TGTGCCAGCAGCTTAGGTGGGGGGATCAGCCCAGACCAGCATTTT. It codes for CASSLGGGISPDQHF.

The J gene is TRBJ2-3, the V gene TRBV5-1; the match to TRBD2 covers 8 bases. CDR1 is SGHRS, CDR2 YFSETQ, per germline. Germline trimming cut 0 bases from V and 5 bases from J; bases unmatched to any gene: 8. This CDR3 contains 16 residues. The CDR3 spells CASSLGRAGAGDTQYF. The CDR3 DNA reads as TGCGCCAGCAGCTTGGGCCGAGCGGGGGCTGGAGATACGCAGTATTTT. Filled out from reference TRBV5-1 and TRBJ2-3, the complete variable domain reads KAGVTQTPRYLIKTRGQQVTLSCSPISGHRSVSWYQQTPGQGLQFLFEYFSETQRNKGNFPGRFSGRQFSNSRSEMNVSTLELGDSALYLCASSLGRAGAGDTQYFGPGTRLTVL.

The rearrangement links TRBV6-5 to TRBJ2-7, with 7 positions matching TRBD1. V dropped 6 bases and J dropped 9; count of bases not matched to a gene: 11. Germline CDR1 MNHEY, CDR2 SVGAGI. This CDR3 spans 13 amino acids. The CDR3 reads CASRGTETPGQYF. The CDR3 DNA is TGTGCCAGCAGAGGGACAGAAACACCGGGGCAGTACTTC.

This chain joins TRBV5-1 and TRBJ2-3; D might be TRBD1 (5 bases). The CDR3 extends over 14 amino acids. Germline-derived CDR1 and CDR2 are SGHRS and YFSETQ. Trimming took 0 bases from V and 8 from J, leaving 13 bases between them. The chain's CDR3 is CASSLGRVQGTQYF. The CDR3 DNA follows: TGCGCCAGCAGCTTGGGCAGGGTACAAGGTACGCAGTATTTT. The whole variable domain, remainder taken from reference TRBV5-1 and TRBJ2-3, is KAGVTQTPRYLIKTRGQQVTLSCSPISGHRSVSWYQQTPGQGLQFLFEYFSETQRNKGNFPGRFSGRQFSNSRSEMNVSTLELGDSALYLCASSLGRVQGTQYFGPGTRLTVL.

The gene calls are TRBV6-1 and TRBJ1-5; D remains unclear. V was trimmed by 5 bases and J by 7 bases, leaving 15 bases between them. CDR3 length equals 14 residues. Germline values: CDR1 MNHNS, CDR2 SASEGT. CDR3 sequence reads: CASSHETWRQPQHF. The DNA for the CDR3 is TGTGCCAGCAGTCATGAGACTTGGAGGCAGCCCCAGCATTTT.

The CDR3: CASSSVPQGGNIQYF. Here the CDR3 DNA reads TGTGCCAGCAGCTCCGTTCCCCAGGGTGGCAACATTCAGTACTTC. The chain is built from TRBV7-6 and TRBJ2-4; D is perhaps TRBD1 (5 bases). V gave up 4 bases and J gave up 7 bases, with 17 bases separating them. CDR1 is SGHVS, CDR2 FNYEAQ, per germline. There are 15 residues in the CDR3.